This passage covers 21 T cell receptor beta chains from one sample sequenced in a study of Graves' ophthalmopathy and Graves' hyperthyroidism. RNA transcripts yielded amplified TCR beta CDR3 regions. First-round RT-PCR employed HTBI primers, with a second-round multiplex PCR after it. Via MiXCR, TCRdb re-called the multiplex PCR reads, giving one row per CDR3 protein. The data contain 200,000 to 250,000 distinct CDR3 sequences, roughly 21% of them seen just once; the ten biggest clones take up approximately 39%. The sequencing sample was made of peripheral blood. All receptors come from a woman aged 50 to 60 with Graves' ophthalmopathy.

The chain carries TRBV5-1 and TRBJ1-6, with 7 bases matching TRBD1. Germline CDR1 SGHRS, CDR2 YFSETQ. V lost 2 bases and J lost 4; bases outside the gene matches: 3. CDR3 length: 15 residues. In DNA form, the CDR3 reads TGCGCCAGCAGCTTATCGGGACAGTATAATTCACCCCTCCACTTT. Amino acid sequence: CASSLSGQYNSPLHF.

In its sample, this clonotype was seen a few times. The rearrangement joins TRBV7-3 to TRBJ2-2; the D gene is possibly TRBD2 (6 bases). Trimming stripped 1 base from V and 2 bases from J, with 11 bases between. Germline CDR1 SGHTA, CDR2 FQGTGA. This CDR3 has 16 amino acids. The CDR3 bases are TGTGCCAGCAGCTTAAGTGGCGGGGCAAACACCGGGGAGCTGTTTTTT. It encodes CASSLSGGANTGELFF.

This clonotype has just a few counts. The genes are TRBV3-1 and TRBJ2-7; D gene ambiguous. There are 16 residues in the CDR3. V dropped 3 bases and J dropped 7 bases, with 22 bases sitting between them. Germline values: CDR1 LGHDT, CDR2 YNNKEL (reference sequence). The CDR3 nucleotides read TGTGCCAGCAGCCAGAGACCTGAGAGGTTTCCCCCGGAGCAGTACTTC. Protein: CASSQRPERFPPEQYF.

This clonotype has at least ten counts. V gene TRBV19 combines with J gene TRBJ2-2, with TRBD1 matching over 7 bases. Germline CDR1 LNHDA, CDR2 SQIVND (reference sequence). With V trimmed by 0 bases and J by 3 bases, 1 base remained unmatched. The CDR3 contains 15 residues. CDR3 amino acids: CASSIETGYTGELFF. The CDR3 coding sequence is TGTGCCAGTAGTATAGAGACAGGGTACACCGGGGAGCTGTTTTTT.

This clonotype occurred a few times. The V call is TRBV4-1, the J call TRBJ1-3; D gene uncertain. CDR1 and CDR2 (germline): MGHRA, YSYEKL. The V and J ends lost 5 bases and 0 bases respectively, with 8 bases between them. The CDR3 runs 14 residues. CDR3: CASSNQNSGNTIYF. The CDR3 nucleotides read TGCGCCAGCAGCAATCAGAACTCTGGAAACACCATATATTTT.

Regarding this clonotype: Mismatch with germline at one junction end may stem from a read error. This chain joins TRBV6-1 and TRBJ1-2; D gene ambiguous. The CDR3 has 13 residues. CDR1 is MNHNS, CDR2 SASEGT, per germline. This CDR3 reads CAGSKQTNYGYTF. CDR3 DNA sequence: TGTGCCGGCAGCAAACAAACTAACTATGGCTACACCTTC.

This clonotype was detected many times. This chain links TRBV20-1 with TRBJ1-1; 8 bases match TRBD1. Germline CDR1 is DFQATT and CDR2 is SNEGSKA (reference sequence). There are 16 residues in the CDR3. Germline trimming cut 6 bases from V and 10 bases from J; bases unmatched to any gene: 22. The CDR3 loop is CSATLQGAGLVSTAFF. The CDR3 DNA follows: TGCAGTGCCACTCTTCAGGGGGCGGGTTTGGTCAGTACAGCTTTCTTT.

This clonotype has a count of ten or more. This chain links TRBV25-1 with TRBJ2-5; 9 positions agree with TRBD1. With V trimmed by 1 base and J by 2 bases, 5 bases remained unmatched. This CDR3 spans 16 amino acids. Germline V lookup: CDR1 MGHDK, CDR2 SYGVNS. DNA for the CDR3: TGTGCCAGCAGTGAATGGACAGGGGCACTGCAAGAGACCCAGTACTTC. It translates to CASSEWTGALQETQYF.

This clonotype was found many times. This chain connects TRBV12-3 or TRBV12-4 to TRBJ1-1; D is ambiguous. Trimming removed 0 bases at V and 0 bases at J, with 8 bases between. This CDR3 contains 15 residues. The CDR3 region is CASSLAETLNTEAFF. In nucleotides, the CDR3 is TGTGCCAGCAGTTTAGCGGAAACTCTGAACACTGAAGCTTTCTTT.

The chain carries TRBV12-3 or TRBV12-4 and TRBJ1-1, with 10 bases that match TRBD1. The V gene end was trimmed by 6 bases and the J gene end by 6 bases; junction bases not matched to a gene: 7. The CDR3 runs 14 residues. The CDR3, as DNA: TGTGCCAGCAGAATGACAGGGGGCGCTCCTGAAGCTTTCTTT. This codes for CASRMTGGAPEAFF.

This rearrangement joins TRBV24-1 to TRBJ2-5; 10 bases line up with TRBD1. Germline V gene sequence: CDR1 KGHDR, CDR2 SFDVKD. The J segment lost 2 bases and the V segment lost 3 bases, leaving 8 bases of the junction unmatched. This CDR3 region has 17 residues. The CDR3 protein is CATSDPGQGSTQETQYF. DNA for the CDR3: TGTGCCACCAGTGATCCGGGACAGGGGTCCACTCAAGAGACCCAGTACTTC.

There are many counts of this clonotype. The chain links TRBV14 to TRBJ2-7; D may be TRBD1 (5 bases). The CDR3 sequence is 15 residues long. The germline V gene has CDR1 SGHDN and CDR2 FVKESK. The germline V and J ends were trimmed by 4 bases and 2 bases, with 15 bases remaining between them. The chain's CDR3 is CASSLNDRTAYEQYF. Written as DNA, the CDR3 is TGTGCCAGCAGCCTTAATGACAGAACAGCCTACGAGCAGTACTTC.

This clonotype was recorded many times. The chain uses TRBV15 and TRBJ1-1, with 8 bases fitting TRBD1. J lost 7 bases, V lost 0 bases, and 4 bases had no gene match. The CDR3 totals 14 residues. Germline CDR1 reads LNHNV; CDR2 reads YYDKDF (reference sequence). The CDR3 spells CATSRDPQGGEAFF. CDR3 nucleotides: TGTGCCACCAGCAGAGATCCACAGGGGGGTGAAGCTTTCTTT.

The CDR3 DNA follows: TGCAGTGCTAGAGATTCGGACCGACAGGGGAATATGGCCTACGAGCAGTACTTC. Amino acids: CSARDSDRQGNMAYEQYF. The J gene is TRBJ2-7, the V gene TRBV20-1; 8 positions agree with TRBD1. Germline assignment: CDR1 DFQATT and CDR2 SNEGSKA (reference sequence). The trim removed 0 bases at V and 2 bases at J, leaving 15 bases unmatched. CDR3 size: 18 residues.

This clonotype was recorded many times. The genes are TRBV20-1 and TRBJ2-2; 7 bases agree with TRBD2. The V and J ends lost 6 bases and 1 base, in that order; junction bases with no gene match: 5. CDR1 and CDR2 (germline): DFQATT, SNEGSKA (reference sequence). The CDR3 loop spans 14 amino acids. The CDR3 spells CSAISGKNTGELFF. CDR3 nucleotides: TGCAGTGCAATAAGCGGGAAGAACACCGGGGAGCTGTTTTTT.

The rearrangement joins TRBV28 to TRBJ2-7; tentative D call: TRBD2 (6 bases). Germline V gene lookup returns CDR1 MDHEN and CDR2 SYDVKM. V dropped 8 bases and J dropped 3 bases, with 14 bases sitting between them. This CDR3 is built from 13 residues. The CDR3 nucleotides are TGTGCCAGCGACCCCTCCGGGGGCTACGAGCAGTACTTC. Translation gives CASDPSGGYEQYF.

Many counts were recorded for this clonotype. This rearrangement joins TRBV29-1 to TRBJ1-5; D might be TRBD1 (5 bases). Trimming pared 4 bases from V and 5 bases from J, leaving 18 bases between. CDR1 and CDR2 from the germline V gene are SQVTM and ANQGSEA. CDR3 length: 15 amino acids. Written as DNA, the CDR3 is TGCAGCGTTGCGGGGGACCCAGATAGGGATCAGCCCCAGCATTTT. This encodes CSVAGDPDRDQPQHF.

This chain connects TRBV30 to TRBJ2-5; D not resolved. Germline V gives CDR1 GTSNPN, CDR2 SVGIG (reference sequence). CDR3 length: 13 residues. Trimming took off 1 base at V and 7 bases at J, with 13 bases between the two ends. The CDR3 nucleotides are TGTGCCTGGAGTGAAGTATGGGAAGGGACCCAGTACTTC. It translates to CAWSEVWEGTQYF. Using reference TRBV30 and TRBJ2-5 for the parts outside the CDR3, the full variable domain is SQTIHQWPATLVQPVGSPLSLECTVEGTSNPNLYWYRQAAGRGLQLLFYSVGIGQISSEVPQNLSASRPQDRQFILSSKKLLLSDSGFYLCAWSEVWEGTQYFGPGTRLLVL.

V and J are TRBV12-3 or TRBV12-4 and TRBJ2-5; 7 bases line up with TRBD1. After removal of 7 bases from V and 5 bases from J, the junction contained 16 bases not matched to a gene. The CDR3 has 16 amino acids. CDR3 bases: TGTGCCAGCACTCTAGGACAGGAAACCATCGGGGAGACCCAGTACTTC. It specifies CASTLGQETIGETQYF.

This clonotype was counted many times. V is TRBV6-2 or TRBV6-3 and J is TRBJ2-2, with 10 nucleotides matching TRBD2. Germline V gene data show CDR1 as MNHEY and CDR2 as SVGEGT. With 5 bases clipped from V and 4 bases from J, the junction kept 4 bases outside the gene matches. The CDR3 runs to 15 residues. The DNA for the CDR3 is TGTGCCAGCAGTCCGACTAGCGGGCGCACCGGGGAGCTGTTTTTT. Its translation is CASSPTSGRTGELFF.

CDR3 DNA: TGTGCCAGCAGTTCTGGACAGGGGGGAGGGGCCAACGTCCTGACTTTC. Protein sequence: CASSSGQGGGANVLTF. This chain links TRBV28 with TRBJ2-6; 10 positions match TRBD1. Germline CDR1 and CDR2: MDHEN and SYDVKM. The CDR3 covers 16 residues. With 4 bases clipped from V and 4 bases from J, the junction kept 4 bases outside the gene matches.